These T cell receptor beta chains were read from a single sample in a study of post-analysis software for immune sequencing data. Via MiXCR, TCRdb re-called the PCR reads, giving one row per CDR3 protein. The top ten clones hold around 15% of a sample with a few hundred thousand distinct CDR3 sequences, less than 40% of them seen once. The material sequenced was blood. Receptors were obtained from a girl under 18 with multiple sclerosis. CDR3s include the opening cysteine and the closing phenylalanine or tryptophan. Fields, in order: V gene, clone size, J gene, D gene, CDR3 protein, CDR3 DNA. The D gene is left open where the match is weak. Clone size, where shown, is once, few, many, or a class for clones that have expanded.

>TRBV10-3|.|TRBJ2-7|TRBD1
CAISGSGQTYEQYF
TGTGCCATCAGTGGATCGGGACAGACATACGAGCAGTACTTC
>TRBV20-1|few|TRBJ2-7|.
CSARAEDGGSYEQYF
TGCAGTGCTAGAGCCGAGGACGGGGGCTCCTACGAGCAGTACTTC
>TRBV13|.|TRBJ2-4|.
CASSGSEGAKNIQYF
TGTGCCAGCAGCGGCTCGGAGGGAGCCAAAAACATTCAGTACTTC
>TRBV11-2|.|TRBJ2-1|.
CASSLVRGNNEQFF
TGTGCCAGCAGCTTAGTTCGAGGGAACAATGAGCAGTTCTTC
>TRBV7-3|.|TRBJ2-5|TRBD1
CASSTGQGAWETQYF
TGTGCCAGCAGCACGGGACAGGGGGCTTGGGAGACCCAGTACTTC
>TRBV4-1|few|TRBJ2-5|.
CASSQDSAALLKTQYF
TGCGCCAGCAGCCAAGATTCGGCAGCCCTTCTGAAGACCCAGTACTTC
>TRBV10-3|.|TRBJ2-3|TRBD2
CAPNRLAGGVPTDTQYF
TGTGCCCCCAACCGTCTAGCGGGGGGCGTACCCACAGATACGCAGTATTTT
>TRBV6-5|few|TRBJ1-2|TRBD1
CASSYPGQGLNGYTF
TGTGCCAGCAGTTACCCTGGACAGGGTCTAAATGGCTACACCTTC
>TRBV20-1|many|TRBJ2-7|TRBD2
CSARIAGGVYEQYF
TGCAGTGCTAGAATAGCGGGGGGAGTCTACGAGCAGTACTTC
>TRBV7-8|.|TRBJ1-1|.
CASSLPRQGGLTEAFF
TGTGCCAGCAGCTTACCCCGCCAAGGGGGGTTGACTGAAGCTTTCTTT
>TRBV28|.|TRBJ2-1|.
CASSLERLSSYNEQFF
TGTGCCAGCAGTTTAGAGCGACTTAGCTCCTACAATGAGCAGTTCTTC
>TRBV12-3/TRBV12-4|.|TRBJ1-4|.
CASSFVGGEEEKLFF
TGTGCCAGCAGTTTTGTGGGGGGCGAAGAAGAAAAACTGTTTTTT
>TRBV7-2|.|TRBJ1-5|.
CASSLGRSQPQHF
TGTGCCAGCAGCTTGGGCCGAAGTCAGCCCCAGCATTTT
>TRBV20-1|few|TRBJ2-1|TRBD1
CSARAGQAYNEQFF
TGCAGTGCTAGAGCGGGACAGGCTTACAATGAGCAGTTCTTC
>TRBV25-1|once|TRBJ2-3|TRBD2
CASSEWGSGGGSTDTQYF
TGTGCCAGCAGCGAATGGGGTAGCGGGGGGGGAAGCACAGATACGCAGTATTTT
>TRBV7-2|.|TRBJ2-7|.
CASNTGRGSSYEKYF
TGTGCCAGCAACACAGGGAGGGGTAGCTCCTACGAGAAGTACTTC
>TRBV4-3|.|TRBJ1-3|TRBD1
CASSHLDRAGNTIYF
TGCGCCAGCAGCCATCTGGACAGGGCTGGAAACACCATATATTTT
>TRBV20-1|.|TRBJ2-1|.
CSASPPTDEQFF
TGCAGTGCTAGCCCCCCTACCGATGAGCAGTTCTTC
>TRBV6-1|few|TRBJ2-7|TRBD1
CASSPPGQGKYEQYF
TGTGCCAGCAGTCCCCCCGGACAGGGGAAGTACGAGCAGTACTTC
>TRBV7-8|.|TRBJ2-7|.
CASSLVVPNYEQYF
TGTGCCAGCAGCTTAGTGGTACCTAACTACGAGCAGTACTTC
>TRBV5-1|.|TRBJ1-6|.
CASSLTDSSYNSLLHF
TGCGCCAGCAGCTTGACAGACAGCTCCTATAATTCACTCCTCCACTTT
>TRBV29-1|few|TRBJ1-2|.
CSVPGGSFNYGYTF
TGCAGCGTCCCCGGGGGGAGTTTTAACTATGGCTACACCTTC
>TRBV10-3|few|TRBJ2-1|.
CAIAGFPLSYNEQFF
TGTGCCATCGCGGGGTTTCCACTATCCTACAATGAGCAGTTCTTC
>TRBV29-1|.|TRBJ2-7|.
CSALEGLSYEQYF
TGCAGCGCGTTAGAAGGACTATCCTACGAGCAGTACTTC
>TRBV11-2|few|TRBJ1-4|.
CASSLAGLLQGPNEKLFF
TGTGCCAGCAGCTTAGCGGGTTTATTACAGGGACCTAATGAAAAACTGTTTTTT
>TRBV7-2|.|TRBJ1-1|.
CASRTRQNTEAFF
TGTGCCAGCAGAACAAGACAGAACACTGAAGCTTTCTTT
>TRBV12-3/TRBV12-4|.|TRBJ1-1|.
CASRLEMNTEAFF
TGTGCCAGCAGGTTGGAGATGAACACTGAAGCTTTCTTT
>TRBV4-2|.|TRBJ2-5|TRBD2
CASSQADWAGGHSGTQYF
TGTGCCAGCAGCCAAGCCGACTGGGCGGGGGGTCATTCTGGGACCCAGTACTTC
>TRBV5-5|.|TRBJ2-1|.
CASSLNHGASYNEQFF
TGTGCCAGCAGCCTAAATCATGGGGCCTCCTACAATGAGCAGTTCTTC
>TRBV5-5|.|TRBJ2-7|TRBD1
CASSSTTGNSYEQYF
TGTGCCAGCAGCTCAACGACAGGGAATTCATACGAGCAGTACTTC
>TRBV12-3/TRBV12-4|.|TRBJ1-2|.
CASRATEGYTF
TGTGCCAGCAGGGCAACGGAGGGCTACACCTTC
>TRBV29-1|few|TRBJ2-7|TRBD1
CSVSDRASYEQYF
TGCAGCGTCTCGGACAGGGCCTCATACGAGCAGTACTTC
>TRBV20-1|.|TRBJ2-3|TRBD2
CSAPPSGGDSDTQYF
TGCAGTGCTCCCCCTAGCGGGGGGGACTCAGATACGCAGTATTTT
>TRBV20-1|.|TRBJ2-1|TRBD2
CSALLAGGPYNEQFF
TGCAGTGCTCTACTAGCGGGGGGACCCTACAATGAGCAGTTCTTC
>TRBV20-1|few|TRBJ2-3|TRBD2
CSASGGDTQYF
TGCAGTGCTAGCGGGGGGGATACGCAGTATTTT
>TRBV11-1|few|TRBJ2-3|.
CASSLGLQGIDTQYF
TGTGCCAGCAGCTTAGGCCTTCAGGGAATAGATACGCAGTATTTT
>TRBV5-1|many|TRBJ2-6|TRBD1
CASSSDRAGANVLTF
TGCGCCAGCAGCTCGGACAGGGCTGGGGCCAACGTCCTGACTTTC
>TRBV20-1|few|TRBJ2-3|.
CSARTRGLTDTQYF
TGCAGTGCTCGGACAAGGGGGTTGACAGATACGCAGTATTTT
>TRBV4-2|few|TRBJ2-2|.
CASSQEKGATGELFF
TGTGCCAGCAGCCAAGAAAAGGGTGCCACCGGGGAGCTGTTTTTT
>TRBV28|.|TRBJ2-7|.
CAVRQSSYEQYF
TGTGCCGTTCGACAGAGCTCCTACGAGCAGTACTTC
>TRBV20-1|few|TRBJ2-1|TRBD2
CSAVTVAGGPYNEQFF
TGCAGTGCGGTGACCGTAGCGGGGGGGCCCTACAATGAGCAGTTCTTC
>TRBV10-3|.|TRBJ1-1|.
CAISGNTEAFF
TGTGCCATCAGTGGGAACACTGAAGCTTTCTTT
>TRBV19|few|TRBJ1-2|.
CASTRTGTAYGYTF
TGTGCCAGTACAAGAACCGGGACGGCGTATGGCTACACCTTC
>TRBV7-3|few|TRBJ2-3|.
CASSLGRTNTQYF
TGTGCCAGCAGCTTAGGCAGGACGAATACGCAGTATTTT
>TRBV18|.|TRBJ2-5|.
CASSPDPETQYF
TGTGCCAGCTCCCCAGACCCTGAGACCCAGTACTTC
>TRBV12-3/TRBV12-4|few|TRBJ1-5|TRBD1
CASSLGSGGRQPQHF
TGTGCCAGCAGTTTAGGTTCAGGGGGCAGGCAGCCCCAGCATTTT
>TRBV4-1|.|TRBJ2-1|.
CASSPAGSGGASGQFF
TGCGCCAGCAGTCCGGCGGGGAGTGGGGGGGCCAGTGGGCAGTTCTTC
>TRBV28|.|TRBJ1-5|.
CASFNRVERPYSNQPQHF
TGTGCCAGCTTCAACAGGGTCGAGCGTCCATATAGCAATCAGCCCCAGCATTTT
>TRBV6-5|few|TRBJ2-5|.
CAGSYDDRFGETQYF
TGTGCCGGCAGTTACGACGACAGGTTTGGGGAGACCCAGTACTTC
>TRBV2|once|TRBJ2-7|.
CASRGHLREEQYF
TGTGCCAGCAGAGGGCACCTTAGGGAGGAGCAGTACTTC
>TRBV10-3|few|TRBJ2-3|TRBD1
CAISDQKTGGTDTQYF
TGTGCCATCAGTGACCAAAAGACAGGGGGAACAGATACGCAGTATTTT
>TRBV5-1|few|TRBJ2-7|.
CASSRTAVEQYF
TGCGCCAGCAGCAGGACGGCGGTCGAGCAGTACTTC
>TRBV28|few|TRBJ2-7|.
CASSLTGQESYEQYF
TGTGCCAGCAGTTTAACGGGGCAGGAATCCTACGAGCAGTACTTC
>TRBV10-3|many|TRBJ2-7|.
CAITAGASSYEQYF
TGTGCCATCACCGCGGGGGCTAGCTCCTACGAGCAGTACTTC
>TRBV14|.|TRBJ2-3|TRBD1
CASSPQGSRYTQYF
TGTGCCAGCAGCCCACAGGGGTCCCGATATACGCAGTATTTT
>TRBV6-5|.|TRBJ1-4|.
CASSYDGEKLFF
TGTGCCAGCAGTTACGATGGGGAAAAACTGTTTTTT
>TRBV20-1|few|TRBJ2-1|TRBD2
CSAIPTSGGPNEQFF
TGCAGTGCTATTCCGACTAGCGGGGGGCCCAATGAGCAGTTCTTC
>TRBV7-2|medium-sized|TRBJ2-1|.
CASSLEGASVVYNEQFF
TGTGCCAGCAGCTTAGAAGGCGCTAGCGTAGTCTACAATGAGCAGTTCTTC
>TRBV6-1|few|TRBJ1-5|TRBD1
CASSEGDSRPPQHF
TGTGCCAGCAGTGAAGGGGACAGTCGACCACCTCAGCATTTT
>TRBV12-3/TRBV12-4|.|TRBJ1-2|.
CANGRGAYGYTF
TGTGCCAACGGAAGGGGGGCCTATGGCTACACCTTC